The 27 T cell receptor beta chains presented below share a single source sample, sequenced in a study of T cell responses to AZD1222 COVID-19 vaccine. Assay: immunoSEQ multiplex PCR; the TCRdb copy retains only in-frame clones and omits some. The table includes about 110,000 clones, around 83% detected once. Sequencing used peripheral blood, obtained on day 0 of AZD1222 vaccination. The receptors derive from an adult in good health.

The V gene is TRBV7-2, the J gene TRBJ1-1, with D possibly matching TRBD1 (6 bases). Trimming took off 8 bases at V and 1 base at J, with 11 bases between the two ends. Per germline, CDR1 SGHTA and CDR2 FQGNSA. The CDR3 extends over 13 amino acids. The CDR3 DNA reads TGTGCCAGCGGAGAGGGGGGGAACACTGAAGCTTTCTTT. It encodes CASGEGGNTEAFF.

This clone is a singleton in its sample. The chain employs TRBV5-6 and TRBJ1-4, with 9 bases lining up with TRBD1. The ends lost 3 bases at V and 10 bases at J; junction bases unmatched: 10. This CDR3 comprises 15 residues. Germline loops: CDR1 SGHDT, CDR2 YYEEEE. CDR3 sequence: CASSWGTGGGGKLFF. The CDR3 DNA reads TGTGCCAGCAGCTGGGGTACAGGGGGCGGGGGAAAACTGTTTTTT. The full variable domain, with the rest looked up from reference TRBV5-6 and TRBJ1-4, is DAGVTQSPTHLIKTRGQQVTLRCSPKSGHDTVSWYQQALGQGPQFIFQYYEEEERQRGNFPDRFSGHQFPNYSSELNVNALLLGDSALYLCASSWGTGGGGKLFFGSGTQLSVL.

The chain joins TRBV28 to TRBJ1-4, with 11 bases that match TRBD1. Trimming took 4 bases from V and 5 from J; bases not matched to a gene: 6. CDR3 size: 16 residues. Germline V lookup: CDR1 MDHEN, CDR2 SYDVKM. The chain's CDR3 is CASSSGQGVRNEKLFF. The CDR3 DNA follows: TGTGCCAGCAGTTCGGGACAGGGGGTTCGAAATGAAAAACTGTTTTTT.

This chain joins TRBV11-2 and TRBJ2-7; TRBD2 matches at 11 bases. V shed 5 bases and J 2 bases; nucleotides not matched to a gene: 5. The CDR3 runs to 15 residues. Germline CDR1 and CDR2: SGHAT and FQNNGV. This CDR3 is CASSPRLAGTYEQYF. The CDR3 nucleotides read TGTGCCAGCAGCCCGAGACTAGCGGGGACCTACGAGCAGTACTTC.

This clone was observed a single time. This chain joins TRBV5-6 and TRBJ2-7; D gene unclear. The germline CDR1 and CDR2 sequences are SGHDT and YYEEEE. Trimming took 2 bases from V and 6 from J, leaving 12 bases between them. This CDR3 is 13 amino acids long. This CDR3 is CASSFFGGIEQYF. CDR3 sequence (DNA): TGTGCCAGCAGCTTTTTCGGCGGTATCGAGCAGTACTTC. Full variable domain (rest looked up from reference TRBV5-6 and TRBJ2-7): DAGVTQSPTHLIKTRGQQVTLRCSPKSGHDTVSWYQQALGQGPQFIFQYYEEEERQRGNFPDRFSGHQFPNYSSELNVNALLLGDSALYLCASSFFGGIEQYFGPGTRLTVT.

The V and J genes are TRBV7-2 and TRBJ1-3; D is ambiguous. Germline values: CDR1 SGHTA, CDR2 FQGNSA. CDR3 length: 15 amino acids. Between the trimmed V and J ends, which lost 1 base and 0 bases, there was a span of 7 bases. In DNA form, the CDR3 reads TGTGCCAGCAGCTTAGGGGTAGGCTCTGGAAACACCATATATTTT. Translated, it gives CASSLGVGSGNTIYF.

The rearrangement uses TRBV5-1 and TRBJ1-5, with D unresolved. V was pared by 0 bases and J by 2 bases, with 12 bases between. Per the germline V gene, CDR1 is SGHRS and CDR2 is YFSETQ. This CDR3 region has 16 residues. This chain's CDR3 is CASSLAFVIRNQPQHF. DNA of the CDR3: TGCGCCAGCAGCTTGGCCTTCGTCATCCGCAATCAGCCCCAGCATTTT.

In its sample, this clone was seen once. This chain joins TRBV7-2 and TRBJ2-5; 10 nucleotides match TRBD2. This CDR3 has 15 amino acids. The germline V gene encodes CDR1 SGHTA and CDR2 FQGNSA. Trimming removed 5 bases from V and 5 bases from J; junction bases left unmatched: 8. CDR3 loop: CASSPGGAGGETQYF. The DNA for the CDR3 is TGTGCCAGCAGCCCCGGCGGAGCGGGGGGGGAGACCCAGTACTTC.

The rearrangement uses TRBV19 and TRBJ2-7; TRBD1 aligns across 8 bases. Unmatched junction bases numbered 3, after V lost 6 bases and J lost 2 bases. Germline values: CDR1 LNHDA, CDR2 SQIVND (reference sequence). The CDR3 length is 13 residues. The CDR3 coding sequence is TGTGCCAGTAGAAGGACAGGGACCTACGAGCAGTACTTC. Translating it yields CASRRTGTYEQYF. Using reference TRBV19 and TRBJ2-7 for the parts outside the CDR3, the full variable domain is DGGITQSPKYLFRKEGQNVTLSCEQNLNHDAMYWYRQDPGQGLRLIYYSQIVNDFQKGDIAEGYSVSREKKESFPLTVTSAQKNPTAFYLCASRRTGTYEQYFGPGTRLTVT.

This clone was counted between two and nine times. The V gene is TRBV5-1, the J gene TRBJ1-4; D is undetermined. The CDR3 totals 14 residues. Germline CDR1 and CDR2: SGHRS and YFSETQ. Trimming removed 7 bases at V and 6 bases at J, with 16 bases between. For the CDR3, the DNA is TGCGCCAGCTCACGAGTCCAGAAGGATGAAAAACTGTTTTTT. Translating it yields CASSRVQKDEKLFF.

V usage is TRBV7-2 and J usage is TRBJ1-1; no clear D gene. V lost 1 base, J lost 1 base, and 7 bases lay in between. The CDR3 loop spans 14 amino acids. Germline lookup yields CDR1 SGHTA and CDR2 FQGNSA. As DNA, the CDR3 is TGTGCCAGCAGCTTAGGGGGAGGGAACACTGAAGCTTTCTTT. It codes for CASSLGGGNTEAFF.

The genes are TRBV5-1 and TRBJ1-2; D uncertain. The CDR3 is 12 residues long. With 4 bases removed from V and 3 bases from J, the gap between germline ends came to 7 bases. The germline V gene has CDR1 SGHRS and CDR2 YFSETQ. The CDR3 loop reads CASSADDYGYTF. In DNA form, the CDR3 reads TGCGCCAGCAGCGCCGACGACTATGGCTACACCTTC.

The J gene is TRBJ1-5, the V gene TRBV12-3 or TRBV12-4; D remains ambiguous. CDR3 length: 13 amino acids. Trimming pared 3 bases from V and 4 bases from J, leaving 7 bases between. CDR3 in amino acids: CASSFTLNQPQHF. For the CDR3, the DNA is TGTGCCAGCAGTTTCACATTGAATCAGCCCCAGCATTTT.

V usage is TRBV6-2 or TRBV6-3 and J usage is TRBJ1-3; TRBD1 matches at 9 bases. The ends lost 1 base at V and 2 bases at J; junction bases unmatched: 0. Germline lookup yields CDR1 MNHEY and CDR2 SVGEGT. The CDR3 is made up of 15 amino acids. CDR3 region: CASSYWTGAGNTIYF. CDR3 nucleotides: TGTGCCAGCAGTTACTGGACAGGGGCTGGAAACACCATATATTTT.

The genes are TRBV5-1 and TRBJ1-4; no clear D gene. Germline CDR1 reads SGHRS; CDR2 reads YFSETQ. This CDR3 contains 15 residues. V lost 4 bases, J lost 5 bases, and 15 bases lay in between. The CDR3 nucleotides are TGCGCCAGCAGCCTGCAACCTGCGAGAAATGAAAAACTGTTTTTT. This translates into CASSLQPARNEKLFF.

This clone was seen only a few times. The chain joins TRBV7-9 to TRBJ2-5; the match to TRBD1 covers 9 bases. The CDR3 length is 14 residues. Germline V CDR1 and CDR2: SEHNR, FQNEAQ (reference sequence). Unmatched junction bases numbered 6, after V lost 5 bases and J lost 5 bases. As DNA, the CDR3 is TGTGCCAGCAGCACAGGGGGCTCGGGGGAGACCCAGTACTTC. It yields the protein CASSTGGSGETQYF.

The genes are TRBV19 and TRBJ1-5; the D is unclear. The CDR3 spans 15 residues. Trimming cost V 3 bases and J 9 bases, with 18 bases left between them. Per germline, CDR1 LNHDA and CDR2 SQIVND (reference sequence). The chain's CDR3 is CASSMGPASSSPQHF. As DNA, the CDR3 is TGTGCCAGTAGTATGGGCCCAGCTTCGTCATCGCCCCAGCATTTT. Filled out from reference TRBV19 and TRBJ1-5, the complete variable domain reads DGGITQSPKYLFRKEGQNVTLSCEQNLNHDAMYWYRQDPGQGLRLIYYSQIVNDFQKGDIAEGYSVSREKKESFPLTVTSAQKNPTAFYLCASSMGPASSSPQHFGDGTRLSIL.

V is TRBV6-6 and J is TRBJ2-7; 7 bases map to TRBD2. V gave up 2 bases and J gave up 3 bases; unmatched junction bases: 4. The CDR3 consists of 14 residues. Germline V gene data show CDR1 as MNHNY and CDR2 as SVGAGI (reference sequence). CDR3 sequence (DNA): TGTGCCAGCAGTTACGGGAGGGACGGCTACGAGCAGTACTTC. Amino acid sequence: CASSYGRDGYEQYF.

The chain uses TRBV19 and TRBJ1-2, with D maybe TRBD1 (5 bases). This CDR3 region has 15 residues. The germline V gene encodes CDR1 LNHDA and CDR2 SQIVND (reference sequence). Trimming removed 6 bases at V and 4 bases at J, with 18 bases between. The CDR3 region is CASSRGDAGTYGYTF. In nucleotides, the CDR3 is TGTGCCAGTAGCCGCGGGGACGCCGGCACCTATGGCTACACCTTC. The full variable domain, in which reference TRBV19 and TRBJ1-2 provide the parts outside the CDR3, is DGGITQSPKYLFRKEGQNVTLSCEQNLNHDAMYWYRQDPGQGLRLIYYSQIVNDFQKGDIAEGYSVSREKKESFPLTVTSAQKNPTAFYLCASSRGDAGTYGYTFGSGTRLTVV.

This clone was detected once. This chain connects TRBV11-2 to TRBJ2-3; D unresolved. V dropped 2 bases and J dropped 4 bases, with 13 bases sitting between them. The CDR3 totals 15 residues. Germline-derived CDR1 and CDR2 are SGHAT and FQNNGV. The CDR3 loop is CASSLLAGSSDTQYF. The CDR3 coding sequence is TGTGCCAGCAGCTTATTAGCTGGGTCGTCAGATACGCAGTATTTT.

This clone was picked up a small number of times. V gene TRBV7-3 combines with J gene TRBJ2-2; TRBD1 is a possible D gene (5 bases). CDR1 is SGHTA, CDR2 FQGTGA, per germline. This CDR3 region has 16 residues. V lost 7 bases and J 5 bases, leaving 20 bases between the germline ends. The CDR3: CASKPNSGAGTGELFF. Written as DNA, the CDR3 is TGTGCCAGCAAGCCTAATTCTGGGGCAGGAACCGGGGAGCTGTTTTTT.

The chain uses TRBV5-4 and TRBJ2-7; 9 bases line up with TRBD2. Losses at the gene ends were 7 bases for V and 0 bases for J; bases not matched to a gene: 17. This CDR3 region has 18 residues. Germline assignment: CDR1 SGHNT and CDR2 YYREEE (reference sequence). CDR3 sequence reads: CASGRGGSGGLTSYEQYF. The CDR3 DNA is TGTGCCAGCGGCCGGGGGGGTAGCGGGGGCCTCACCTCCTACGAGCAGTACTTC.

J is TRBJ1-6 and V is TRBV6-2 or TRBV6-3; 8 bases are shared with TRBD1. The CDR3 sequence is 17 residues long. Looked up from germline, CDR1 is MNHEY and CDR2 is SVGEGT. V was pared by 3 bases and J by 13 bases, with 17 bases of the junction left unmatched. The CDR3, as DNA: TGTGCCAGCAGTTATCTCGGACAGGGAGGGCGGTTGGGGCCCCTCCACTTT. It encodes CASSYLGQGGRLGPLHF.

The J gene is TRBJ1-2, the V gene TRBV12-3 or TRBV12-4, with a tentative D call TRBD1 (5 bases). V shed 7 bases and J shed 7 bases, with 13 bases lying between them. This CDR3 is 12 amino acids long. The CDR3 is CASKVRVAGYTF. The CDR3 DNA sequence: TGTGCCAGCAAAGTCAGGGTGGCTGGCTACACCTTC.

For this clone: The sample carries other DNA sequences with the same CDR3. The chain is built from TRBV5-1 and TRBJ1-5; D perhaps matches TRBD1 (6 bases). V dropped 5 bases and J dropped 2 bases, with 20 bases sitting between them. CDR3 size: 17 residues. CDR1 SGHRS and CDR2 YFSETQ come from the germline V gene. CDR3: CASRPGPGAGGNQPQHF. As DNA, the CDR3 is TGCGCCAGCAGACCGGGCCCGGGGGCGGGGGGCAATCAGCCCCAGCATTTT.

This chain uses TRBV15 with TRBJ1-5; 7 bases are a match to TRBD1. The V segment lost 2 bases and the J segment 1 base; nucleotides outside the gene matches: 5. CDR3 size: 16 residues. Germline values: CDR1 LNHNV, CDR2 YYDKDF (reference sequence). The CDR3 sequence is CATSRNRGGSNQPQHF. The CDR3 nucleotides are TGTGCCACCAGCAGAAACAGGGGTGGGAGCAATCAGCCCCAGCATTTT.

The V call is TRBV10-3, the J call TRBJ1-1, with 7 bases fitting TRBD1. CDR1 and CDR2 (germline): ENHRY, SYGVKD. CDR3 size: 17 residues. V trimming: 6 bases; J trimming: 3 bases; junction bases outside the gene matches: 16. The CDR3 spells CAISLDLGGFRDTEAFF. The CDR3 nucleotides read TGTGCCATCAGCCTCGATTTAGGGGGCTTTAGGGACACTGAAGCTTTCTTT.